The sequence of this T cell receptor (beta chain) was determined in a study of T cell clonotyping in hematopoietic cell transplantation. TCRdb keeps only in-frame clones here, not all; method: immunoSEQ multiplex PCR. The sample holds roughly 12,000 clones, about half seen once. Trimming pared 3 bases from V and 6 bases from J, leaving 12 bases between. CDR1 is LNHDA, CDR2 SQIVND, per germline (reference sequence). CDR3 length: 14 residues. Concerning this clone: Its matching antigen is unknown.

General observations from the study: After transplant, recipient diversity fell while pathologically expanded clonotypes grew through day 180. No sorting was done, leaving CD4 and CD8 contributions mixed. Few recipient clonotypes overlapped donors; over 95% were de novo at given depth. Broader posttransplant TCR repertoire diversity was predicted by graft donor and pretransplant recipient Inverse Simpson Index values.

V usage is TRBV19 and J usage is TRBJ1-5; D is possibly TRBD1 (5 bases). This clonotype was sampled from a man between 45 and 60 years old in good health. Some clones in this sample may be carry-over from other donors' samples. What was sequenced was peripheral blood mononuclear cells. DNA of the CDR3: TGTGCCAGTAGTATTTGGCAGGGACGTCAGCCCCAGCATTTT. Its protein product is CASSIWQGRQPQHF.